These 28 T cell receptor beta chains were all obtained from the same sample, sequenced in a study of T cells expressing NK-cell markers. From the 5' RACE reads, TCRdb lists one entry per CDR3 protein and no DNA. Its listing shows some 440,000 distinct CDR3 sequences. The sequencing input was blood T cells: a sorted CD56 or NKG2C T cell subset, CD4+ or CD8+ T cells, or bulk PBMC T cells (not recorded which). Receptors were obtained from a woman aged 45-59 years in good health.

The V and J genes are TRBV20-1 and TRBJ2-4; TCRdb indicates TRBD1, and absent DNA this call remains unverified. This CDR3 is 12 amino acids long. Germline V gene data show CDR1 as DFQATT and CDR2 as SNEGSKA (reference sequence). The CDR3 loop is CSATGGGNIQYF.

This CDR3 is CASSLANRAYEQYF. The genes are TRBV7-9 and TRBJ2-7; TCRdb proposes TRBD1, but this gene call is untestable without DNA. This CDR3 spans 14 amino acids. CDR1 is SEHNR and CDR2 is FQNEAQ in the germline V gene (reference sequence).

The V call is TRBV24-1, the J call TRBJ2-5; TCRdb indicates TRBD2, and absent DNA this call remains unverified. The germline V gene encodes CDR1 KGHDR and CDR2 SFDVKD. This CDR3 is built from 16 residues. The CDR3 region is CATSGGGAGVSETQYF.

V and J are TRBV14 and TRBJ2-1; TCRdb's D call, TRBD2, is unchecked because there is no DNA. CDR3 length: 16 residues. CDR1 and CDR2 (germline): SGHDN, FVKESK. The CDR3 region is CASSQRPGLAYNEQFF.

This sequence joins TRBV5-1 and TRBJ2-5; TCRdb names TRBD2, which stays unverified in the absence of DNA. CDR3 length: 16 amino acids. Germline V gene lookup returns CDR1 SGHRS and CDR2 YFSETQ. CDR3 sequence reads: CASSSGLAGRTETQYF.

The V call is TRBV11-2, the J call TRBJ1-1; TCRdb returns TRBD1, unconfirmable since there is no DNA. This CDR3 spans 15 amino acids. In germline, CDR1 is SGHAT, CDR2 FQNNGV. This CDR3 reads CASSSRQGAFTEAFF.

V gene TRBV27 combines with J gene TRBJ2-3. There are 15 residues in the CDR3. In germline, CDR1 is MNHEY, CDR2 SMNVEV (reference sequence). The CDR3 loop reads CASSFESGFTDTQYF.

The chain is built from TRBV24-1 and TRBJ2-3; with no DNA, the TCRdb D assignment of TRBD2 cannot be verified. The CDR3 is made up of 15 amino acids. CDR1 and CDR2 (germline): KGHDR, SFDVKD. CDR3: CATSASGINTDTQYF.

The chain couples TRBV4-1 to TRBJ2-2. The CDR3 length is 15 residues. The germline CDR1 and CDR2 sequences are MGHRA and YSYEKL. This CDR3 reads CASSRNSGNTGELFF.

V gene TRBV10-3 combines with J gene TRBJ1-1. The germline V gene encodes CDR1 ENHRY and CDR2 SYGVKD. This CDR3 is 13 amino acids long. The CDR3 loop is CATRLTWDTEAFF.

The rearrangement uses TRBV11-2 and TRBJ2-7; checking the TCRdb D call of TRBD2 is not possible without DNA. The length of the CDR3 is 16 residues. Germline V gives CDR1 SGHAT, CDR2 FQNNGV. The CDR3 loop reads CASSSVRAGGPYEQYF. Looking up the rest from reference TRBV11-2 and TRBJ2-7 gives the full variable domain: EAGVAQSPRYKIIEKRQSVAFWCNPISGHATLYWYQQILGQGPKLLIQFQNNGVVDDSQLPKDRFSAERLKGVDSTLKIQPAKLEDSAVYLCASSSVRAGGPYEQYFGPGTRLTVT.

The chain joins TRBV11-1 to TRBJ2-5; TCRdb indicates TRBD1, and absent DNA this call remains unverified. Germline loops: CDR1 SGHAT, CDR2 FQDESV (reference sequence). This CDR3 is 14 amino acids long. The CDR3 is CASSPRQPQETQYF.

The V gene is TRBV11-3, the J gene TRBJ1-1; the D call of TRBD1 rests on TCRdb alone, since no DNA is present to check it. CDR3 length: 13 residues. CDR1 is SGHNT and CDR2 is YENEEA in the germline V gene. CDR3 sequence: CASSPFRGTQAFF.

J is TRBJ2-4 and V is TRBV7-8; the TRBD1 assignment by TCRdb is unverifiable without DNA. Germline lookup yields CDR1 SGHVS and CDR2 FQNEAQ. This CDR3 comprises 16 residues. The CDR3 loop is CASSLLAGRLRNIQYF. Filled out from reference TRBV7-8 and TRBJ2-4, the complete variable domain reads GAGVSQSPRYKVAKRGQDVALRCDPISGHVSLFWYQQALGQGPEFLTYFQNEAQLDKSGLPSDRFFAERPEGSVSTLKIQRTQQEDSAVYLCASSLLAGRLRNIQYFGAGTRLSVL.

The genes are TRBV3-1 and TRBJ1-1; as DNA is missing, the TRBD1 call by TCRdb cannot be tested. Germline-derived CDR1 and CDR2 are LGHDT and YNNKEL (reference sequence). The CDR3 spans 15 residues. The CDR3 reads CASSQDPLGGTEAFF.

V is TRBV5-1 and J is TRBJ2-3; there is no DNA to check the TCRdb D call of TRBD2. This CDR3 has 16 amino acids. Germline V gene lookup returns CDR1 SGHRS and CDR2 YFSETQ. The CDR3 spells CASTRLARVGTDTQYF. The variable domain in full, completed from reference TRBV5-1 and TRBJ2-3, reads KAGVTQTPRYLIKTRGQQVTLSCSPISGHRSVSWYQQTPGQGLQFLFEYFSETQRNKGNFPGRFSGRQFSNSRSEMNVSTLELGDSALYLCASTRLARVGTDTQYFGPGTRLTVL.

V and J are TRBV21-1 and TRBJ2-3; TCRdb returns TRBD2, unconfirmable since there is no DNA. TRBV21-1 is flagged as a pseudogene. This CDR3 region has 14 residues. The CDR3 spells CASMETSCSDTQYF.

This chain joins TRBV25-1 and TRBJ2-1; TCRdb names TRBD1, which stays unverified in the absence of DNA. In germline, CDR1 is MGHDK, CDR2 SYGVNS. There are 14 residues in the CDR3. Here the CDR3 reads CASSGQGPYNEQFF.

The chain links TRBV6-6 to TRBJ1-1; TCRdb calls TRBD1, which cannot be checked without DNA. CDR1 is MNHNY, CDR2 SVGAGI, per germline (reference sequence). This CDR3 is 14 amino acids long. The CDR3 sequence: CASILGGRGTEAFF.

This chain uses TRBV12-3 or TRBV12-4 with TRBJ2-5. There are 14 residues in the CDR3. The CDR3 protein is CASSLRRDQETQYF.

The genes are TRBV30 and TRBJ2-2; TCRdb proposes TRBD2, but this gene call is untestable without DNA. This CDR3 has 14 residues. Germline values: CDR1 GTSNPN, CDR2 SVGIG (reference sequence). CDR3 residues: CAWIPGLAGGELFF. Combining the CDR3 with reference TRBV30 and TRBJ2-2 gives the whole variable domain SQTIHQWPATLVQPVGSPLSLECTVEGTSNPNLYWYRQAAGRGLQLLFYSVGIGQISSEVPQNLSASRPQDRQFILSSKKLLLSDSGFYLCAWIPGLAGGELFFGEGSRLTVL.

The chain couples TRBV6-5 to TRBJ2-5; TCRdb's assignment of TRBD1 cannot be checked, as there is no DNA. This CDR3 has 14 amino acids. Germline V lookup: CDR1 MNHEY, CDR2 SVGAGI. The CDR3 region is CASSDSWGKETQYF.

The rearrangement uses TRBV6-1 and TRBJ1-1; TCRdb proposes TRBD1, but this gene call is untestable without DNA. The CDR3 totals 13 residues. CDR1 MNHNS and CDR2 SASEGT come from the germline V gene. CDR3 sequence: CASSENRATEAFF.

CDR3 sequence: CASSEGRLTEAFF. This chain joins TRBV2 and TRBJ1-1. This CDR3 spans 13 amino acids. Germline assignment: CDR1 SNHLY and CDR2 FYNNEI.

The chain combines TRBV6-6 with TRBJ2-3; the TCRdb D gene call, TRBD1, has no DNA to confirm it. Germline CDR1 and CDR2: MNHNY and SVGAGI (reference sequence). The CDR3 runs 14 residues. Here the CDR3 reads CASGWGLGTDTQYF.

This chain connects TRBV7-8 to TRBJ1-1. The germline CDR1 and CDR2 sequences are SGHVS and FQNEAQ. The CDR3 is 12 residues long. The CDR3 reads CASSLALGVAFF.

The V gene is TRBV4-1, the J gene TRBJ2-7; TCRdb indicates TRBD1, and absent DNA this call remains unverified. The CDR3 extends over 15 amino acids. The V gene's germline CDR1 is MGHRA and CDR2 YSYEKL. CDR3 region: CASSHLRDKTYEQYF.

The gene calls are TRBV3-1 and TRBJ2-3; TCRdb gives TRBD1 as the D gene, but with no DNA this cannot be confirmed. Germline loops: CDR1 LGHDT, CDR2 YNNKEL (reference sequence). CDR3 size: 14 residues. The CDR3 sequence: CASSQTGGLDTQYF.